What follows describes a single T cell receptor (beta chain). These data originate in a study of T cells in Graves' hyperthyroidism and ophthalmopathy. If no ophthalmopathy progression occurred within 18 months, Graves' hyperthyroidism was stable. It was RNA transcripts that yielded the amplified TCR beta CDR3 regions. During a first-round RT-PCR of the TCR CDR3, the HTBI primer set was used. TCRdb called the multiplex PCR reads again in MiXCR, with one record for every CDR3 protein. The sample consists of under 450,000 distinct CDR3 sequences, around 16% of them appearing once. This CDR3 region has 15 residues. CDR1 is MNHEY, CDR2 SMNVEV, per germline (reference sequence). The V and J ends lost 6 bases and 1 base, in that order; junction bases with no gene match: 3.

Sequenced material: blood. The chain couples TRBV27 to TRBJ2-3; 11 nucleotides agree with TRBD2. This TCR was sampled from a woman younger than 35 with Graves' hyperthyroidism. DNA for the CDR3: TGTGCCAGCAGACTAGCGGGGGTCGGCACAGATACGCAGTATTTT. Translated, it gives CASRLAGVGTDTQYF.